This T cell receptor (beta chain) derives from a study of cytomegalovirus exposure and HLA in healthy donors. Trimming removed 2 bases at V and 0 bases at J, with 19 bases between. Germline CDR1 GTSNPN, CDR2 SVGIG (reference sequence). The CDR3 has 17 residues. Use of 60 Vbeta and 13 Jbeta primers characterized the PCR. Repertoires were generated with immunoSEQ multiplex PCR, while TCRdb's copy carries only in-frame clones and drops some. This sample carries 150,000 to 200,000 clones, with approximately 0.82% going to the ten biggest clones. J is TRBJ1-2 and V is TRBV30; D possibly corresponds to TRBD1 (5 bases). The sequencing input was PBMCs. The clonotype originates from a woman between 18 and 29 years old in good health and CMV-seropositive. The CDR3 DNA follows: TGTGCCTGGAGTCCGAGACAGTGGCTCTCAGCTAACTATGGCTACACCTTC. It codes for CAWSPRQWLSANYGYTF.